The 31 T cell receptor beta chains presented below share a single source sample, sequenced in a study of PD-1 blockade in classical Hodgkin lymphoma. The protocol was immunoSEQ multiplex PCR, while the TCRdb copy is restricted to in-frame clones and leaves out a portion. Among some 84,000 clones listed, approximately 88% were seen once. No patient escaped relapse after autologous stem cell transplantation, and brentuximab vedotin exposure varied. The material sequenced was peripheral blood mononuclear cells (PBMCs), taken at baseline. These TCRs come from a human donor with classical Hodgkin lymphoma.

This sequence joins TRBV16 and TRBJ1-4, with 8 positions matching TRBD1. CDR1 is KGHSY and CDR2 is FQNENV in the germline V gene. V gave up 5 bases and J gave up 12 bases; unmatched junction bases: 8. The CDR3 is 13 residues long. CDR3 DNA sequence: TGTGCCAGCAGCGAGGGACAGGACGAAGAACTGTTTTTT. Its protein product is CASSEGQDEELFF.

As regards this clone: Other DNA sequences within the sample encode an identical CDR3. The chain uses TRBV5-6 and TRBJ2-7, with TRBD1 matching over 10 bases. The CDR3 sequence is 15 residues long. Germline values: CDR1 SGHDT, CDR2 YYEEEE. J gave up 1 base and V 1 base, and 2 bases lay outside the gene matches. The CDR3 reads CASSLRGQGSYEQYF. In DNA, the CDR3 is TGTGCCAGCAGCTTGAGGGGACAGGGGTCCTACGAGCAGTACTTC.

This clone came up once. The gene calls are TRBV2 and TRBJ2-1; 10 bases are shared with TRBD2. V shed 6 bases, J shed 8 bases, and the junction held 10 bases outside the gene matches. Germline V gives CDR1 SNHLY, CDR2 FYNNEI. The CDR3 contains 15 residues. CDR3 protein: CASSPGLAASYEQFF. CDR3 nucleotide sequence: TGTGCCAGCAGCCCCGGACTAGCGGCGTCCTATGAGCAGTTCTTC.

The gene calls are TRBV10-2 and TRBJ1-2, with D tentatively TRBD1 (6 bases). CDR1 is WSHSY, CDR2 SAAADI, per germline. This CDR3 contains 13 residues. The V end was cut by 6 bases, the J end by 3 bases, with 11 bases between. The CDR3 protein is CASRDSVDYGYTF. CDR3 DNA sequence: TGCGCCAGCAGGGACAGTGTCGACTATGGCTACACCTTC.

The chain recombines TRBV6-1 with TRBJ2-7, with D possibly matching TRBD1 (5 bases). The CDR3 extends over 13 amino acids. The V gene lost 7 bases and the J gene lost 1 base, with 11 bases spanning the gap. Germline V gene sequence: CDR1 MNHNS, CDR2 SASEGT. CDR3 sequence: CASTLTASYEQYF. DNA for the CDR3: TGTGCCAGCACCCTGACAGCGTCCTACGAGCAGTACTTC.

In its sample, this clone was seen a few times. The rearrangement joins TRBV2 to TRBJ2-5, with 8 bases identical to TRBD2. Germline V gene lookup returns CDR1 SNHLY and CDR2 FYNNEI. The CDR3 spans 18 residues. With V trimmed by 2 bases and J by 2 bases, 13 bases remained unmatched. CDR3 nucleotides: TGTGCCAGCAGTGAAATGAGGGGCCGGGGGGGGCGACAAGAGACCCAGTACTTC. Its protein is CASSEMRGRGGRQETQYF.

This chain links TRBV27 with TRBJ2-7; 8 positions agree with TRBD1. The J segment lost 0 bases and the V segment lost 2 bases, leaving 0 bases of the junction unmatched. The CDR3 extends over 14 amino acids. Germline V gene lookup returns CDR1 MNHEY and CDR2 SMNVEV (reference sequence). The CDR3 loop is CASSLQGASYEQYF. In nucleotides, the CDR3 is TGTGCCAGCAGTTTACAGGGGGCCTCCTACGAGCAGTACTTC.

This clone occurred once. The DNA for the CDR3 is TGCAGCGTCGACTCCGGGACAGGGAGGTACGAGCAGTACTTC. Residues: CSVDSGTGRYEQYF. This chain joins TRBV29-1 and TRBJ2-7; TRBD1 matches at 9 bases. V was clipped by 6 bases and J by 4 bases; unmatched bases: 10. The CDR3 sequence is 14 residues long. The germline V gene encodes CDR1 SQVTM and CDR2 ANQGSEA.

CDR3 DNA: TGTGCCAGCAGTCCCCAGCGGGGGAACACCGGGGAGCTGTTTTTT. Its translation is CASSPQRGNTGELFF. This chain links TRBV28 with TRBJ2-2, with 7 bases fitting TRBD2. Germline loops: CDR1 MDHEN, CDR2 SYDVKM. The junction had 4 bases not matched to a gene; V was cut back by 5 bases and J by 1 base. The CDR3 covers 15 residues.

In DNA form, the CDR3 reads TGTGCCAGCAACCGGCGGGGTGACAATGAGCAGTTCTTC. Its protein product is CASNRRGDNEQFF. The chain employs TRBV7-2 and TRBJ2-1; possibly TRBD2 for D (6 bases). The germline V gene encodes CDR1 SGHTA and CDR2 FQGNSA. The CDR3 is made up of 13 amino acids. V lost 7 bases and J lost 5, with 12 bases in between.

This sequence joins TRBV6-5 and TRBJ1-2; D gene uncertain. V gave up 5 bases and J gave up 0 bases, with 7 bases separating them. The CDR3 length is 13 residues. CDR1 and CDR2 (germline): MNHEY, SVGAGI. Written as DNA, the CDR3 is TGTGCCAGCAGTACCGGGACTAACTATGGCTACACCTTC. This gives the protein CASSTGTNYGYTF.

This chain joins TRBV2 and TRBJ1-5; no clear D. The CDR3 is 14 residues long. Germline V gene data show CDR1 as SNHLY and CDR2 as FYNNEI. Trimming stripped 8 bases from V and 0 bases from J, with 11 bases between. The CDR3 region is CASRLDNSNQPQHF. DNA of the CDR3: TGTGCCAGCCGGCTGGATAATAGCAATCAGCCCCAGCATTTT. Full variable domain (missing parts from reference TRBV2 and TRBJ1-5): EPEVTQTPSHQVTQMGQEVILRCVPISNHLYFYWYRQILGQKVEFLVSFYNNEISEKSEIFDDQFSVERPDGSNFTLKIRSTKLEDSAMYFCASRLDNSNQPQHFGDGTRLSIL.

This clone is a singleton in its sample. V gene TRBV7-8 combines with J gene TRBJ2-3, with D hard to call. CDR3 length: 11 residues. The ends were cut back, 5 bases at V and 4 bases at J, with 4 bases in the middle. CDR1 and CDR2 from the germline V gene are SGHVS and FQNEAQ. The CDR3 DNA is TGTGCCAGCAGCGCGTCAGATACGCAGTATTTT. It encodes CASSASDTQYF.

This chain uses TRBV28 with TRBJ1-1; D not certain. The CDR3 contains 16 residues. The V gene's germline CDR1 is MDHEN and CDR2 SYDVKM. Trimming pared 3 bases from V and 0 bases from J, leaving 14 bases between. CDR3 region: CASSFRQLPLNTEAFF. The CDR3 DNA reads TGTGCCAGCAGTTTTCGGCAGCTACCGTTGAACACTGAAGCTTTCTTT.

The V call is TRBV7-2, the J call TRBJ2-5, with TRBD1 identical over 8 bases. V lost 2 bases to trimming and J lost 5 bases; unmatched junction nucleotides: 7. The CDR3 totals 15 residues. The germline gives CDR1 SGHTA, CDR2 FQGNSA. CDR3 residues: CASSLLQGAGETQYF. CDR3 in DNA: TGTGCCAGCAGCTTATTGCAGGGGGCAGGGGAGACCCAGTACTTC.

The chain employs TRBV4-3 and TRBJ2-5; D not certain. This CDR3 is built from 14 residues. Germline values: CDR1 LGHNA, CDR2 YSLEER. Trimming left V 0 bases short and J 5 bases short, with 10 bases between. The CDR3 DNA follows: TGCGCCAGCAGCCAAGAGCCCCTCGAGGAGACCCAGTACTTC. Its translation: CASSQEPLEETQYF.

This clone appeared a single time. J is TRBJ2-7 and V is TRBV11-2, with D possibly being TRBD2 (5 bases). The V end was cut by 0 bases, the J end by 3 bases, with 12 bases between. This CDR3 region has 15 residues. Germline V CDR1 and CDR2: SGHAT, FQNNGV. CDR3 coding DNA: TGTGCCAGCAGCTTAGATCTGGGGAGTGGCTACGAGCAGTACTTC. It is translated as CASSLDLGSGYEQYF.

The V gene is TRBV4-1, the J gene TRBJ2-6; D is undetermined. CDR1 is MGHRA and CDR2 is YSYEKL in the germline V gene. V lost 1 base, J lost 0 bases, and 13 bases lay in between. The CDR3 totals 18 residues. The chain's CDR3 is CASSQVLSKSSGANVLTF. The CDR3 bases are TGCGCCAGCAGCCAAGTCTTAAGTAAGAGCTCTGGGGCCAACGTCCTGACTTTC.

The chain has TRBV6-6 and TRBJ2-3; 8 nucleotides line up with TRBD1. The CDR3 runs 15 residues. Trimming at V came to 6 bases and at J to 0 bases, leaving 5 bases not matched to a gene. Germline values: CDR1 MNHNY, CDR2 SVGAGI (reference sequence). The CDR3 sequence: CASSRTGHSTDTQYF. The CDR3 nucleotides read TGTGCCAGCAGCCGGACAGGGCATAGCACAGATACGCAGTATTTT.

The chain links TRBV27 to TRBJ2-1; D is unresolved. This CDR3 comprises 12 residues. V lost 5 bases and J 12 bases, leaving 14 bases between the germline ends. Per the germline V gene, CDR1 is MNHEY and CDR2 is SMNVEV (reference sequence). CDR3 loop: CASSDLSRGQFF. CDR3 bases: TGTGCCAGCAGTGATCTTTCCCGTGGGCAGTTCTTC.

The CDR3 nucleotides are TGTGCCAGCAGCTCGGCAGGGAACCAGCAGTACTTC. It yields the protein CASSSAGNQQYF. The chain has TRBV7-9 and TRBJ2-7; D possibly corresponds to TRBD1 (5 bases). The germline V gene has CDR1 SEHNR and CDR2 FQNEAQ (reference sequence). V lost 4 bases to trimming and J lost 8 bases, with 12 bases between them. This CDR3 is built from 12 residues.

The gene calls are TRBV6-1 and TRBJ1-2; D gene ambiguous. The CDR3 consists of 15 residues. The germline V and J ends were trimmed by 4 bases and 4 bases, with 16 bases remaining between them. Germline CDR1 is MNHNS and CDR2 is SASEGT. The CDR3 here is CASSGSWATRYGYTF. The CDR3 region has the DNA TGTGCCAGCAGTGGCTCGTGGGCAACCCGCTATGGCTACACCTTC.

The CDR3 sequence is CASSLSLKGLIYGYTF. The CDR3 DNA is TGTGCCAGCAGCTTAAGTCTTAAGGGTTTGATCTATGGCTACACCTTC. The chain joins TRBV7-9 to TRBJ1-2; D is unclear. Germline CDR1 is SEHNR and CDR2 is FQNEAQ (reference sequence). V was pared by 2 bases and J by 4 bases, with 17 bases between. The CDR3 has 16 amino acids.

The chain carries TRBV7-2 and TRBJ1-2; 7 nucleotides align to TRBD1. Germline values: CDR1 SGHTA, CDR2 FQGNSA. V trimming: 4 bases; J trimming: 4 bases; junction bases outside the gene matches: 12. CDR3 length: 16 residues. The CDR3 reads CASSSLGGGGGYGYTF. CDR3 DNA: TGTGCCAGCAGCTCCCTCGGAGGGGGCGGAGGCTATGGCTACACCTTC.

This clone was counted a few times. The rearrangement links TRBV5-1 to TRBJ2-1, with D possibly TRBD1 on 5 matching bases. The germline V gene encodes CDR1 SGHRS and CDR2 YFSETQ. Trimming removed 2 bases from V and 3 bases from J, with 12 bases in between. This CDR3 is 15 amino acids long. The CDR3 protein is CASSFEGADYNEQFF. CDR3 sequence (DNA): TGCGCCAGCAGCTTTGAAGGGGCAGACTACAATGAGCAGTTCTTC.

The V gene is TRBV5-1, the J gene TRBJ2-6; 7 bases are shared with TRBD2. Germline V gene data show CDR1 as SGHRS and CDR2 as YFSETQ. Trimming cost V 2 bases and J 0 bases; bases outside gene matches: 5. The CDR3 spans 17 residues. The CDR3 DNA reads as TGCGCCAGCAGCTTTCAGGGACTAATCTCTGGGGCCAACGTCCTGACTTTC. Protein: CASSFQGLISGANVLTF.

The CDR3 sequence: CASSLVGELFF. DNA for the CDR3: TGTGCCAGCAGCTTAGTCGGGGAGCTGTTTTTT. This chain uses TRBV7-9 with TRBJ2-2; D is uncertain. The CDR3 covers 11 residues. The V end was cut by 1 base, the J end by 7 bases, with 1 base between. Germline CDR1 and CDR2: SEHNR and FQNEAQ (reference sequence).

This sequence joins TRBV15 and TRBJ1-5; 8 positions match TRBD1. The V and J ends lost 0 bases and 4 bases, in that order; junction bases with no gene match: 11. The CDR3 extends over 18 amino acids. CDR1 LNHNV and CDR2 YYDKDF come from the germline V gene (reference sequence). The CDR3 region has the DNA TGTGCCACCAGCAGAGATCGCTGGCAGGGGGCGATGAATCAGCCCCAGCATTTT. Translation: CATSRDRWQGAMNQPQHF.

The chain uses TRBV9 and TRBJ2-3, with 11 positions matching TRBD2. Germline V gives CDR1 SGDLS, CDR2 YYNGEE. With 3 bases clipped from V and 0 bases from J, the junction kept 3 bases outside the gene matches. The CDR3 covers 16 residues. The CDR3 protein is CASSEGLADSTDTQYF. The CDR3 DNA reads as TGTGCCAGCAGCGAGGGACTAGCGGACAGCACAGATACGCAGTATTTT.

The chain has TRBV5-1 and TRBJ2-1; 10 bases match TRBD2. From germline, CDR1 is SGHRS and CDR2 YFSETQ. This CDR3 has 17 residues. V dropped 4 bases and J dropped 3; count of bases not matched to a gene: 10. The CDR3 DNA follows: TGCGCCAGCAGCGTAATGCTAGCGGGAGTTCTCTACAATGAGCAGTTCTTC. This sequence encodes CASSVMLAGVLYNEQFF.

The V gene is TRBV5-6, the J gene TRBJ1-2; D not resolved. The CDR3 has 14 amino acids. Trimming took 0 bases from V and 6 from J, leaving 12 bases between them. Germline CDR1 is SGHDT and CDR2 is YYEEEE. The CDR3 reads CASSLGVGVDGYTF. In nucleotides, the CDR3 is TGTGCCAGCAGCTTGGGGGTCGGGGTCGATGGCTACACCTTC.